The 21 T cell receptor beta chains in this list originate from one sample, sequenced in a study of T cell clones after liver transplantation. Assay: immunoSEQ multiplex PCR; the TCRdb copy retains only in-frame clones and omits some. The data contain some 9,400 clones, about 79% of them singletons. The material was CD8+ T cells from blood, obtained before liver transplant. The receptors shown here come from a human donor who received a liver transplant.

The chain joins TRBV27 to TRBJ1-1; a weak D match, TRBD1 (5 bases). Germline V gives CDR1 MNHEY, CDR2 SMNVEV (reference sequence). With 7 bases removed from V and 4 bases from J, the gap between germline ends came to 13 bases. The CDR3 runs to 13 residues. DNA for the CDR3: TGTGCCAGCAACCGGGGCTTGGGCACTGAAGCTTTCTTT. This sequence encodes CASNRGLGTEAFF.

The chain employs TRBV1 and TRBJ2-7. TRBV1 is a pseudogene locus. This CDR3 has 12 residues. The CDR3 is CTSSPSSYEQYF. For the CDR3, the DNA is TGCACCAGCAGCCCAAGCTCCTACGAGCAGTACTTC.

This clone was observed a single time. This chain links TRBV15 with TRBJ2-3; D not certain. Germline V CDR1 and CDR2: LNHNV, YYDKDF (reference sequence). The V end was cut by 3 bases, the J end by 2 bases, with 18 bases between. This CDR3 contains 17 residues. CDR3 bases: TGTGCCACCAGCAGCGAATCTATTAATCCCAACACAGATACGCAGTATTTT. As protein: CATSSESINPNTDTQYF.

The chain joins TRBV5-6 to TRBJ2-5, with 7 bases aligning to TRBD1. This CDR3 region has 14 residues. Per the germline V gene, CDR1 is SGHDT and CDR2 is YYEEEE. Germline trimming cut 0 bases from V and 1 base from J; bases unmatched to any gene: 0. The CDR3 DNA is TGTGCCAGCAGCTTGGGGGACAGCCAAGAGACCCAGTACTTC. It translates to CASSLGDSQETQYF.

V and J are TRBV27 and TRBJ1-2; D gene ambiguous. The CDR3 has 13 residues. CDR1 is MNHEY, CDR2 SMNVEV, per germline (reference sequence). Trimming stripped 5 bases from V and 4 bases from J, with 11 bases between. The CDR3 sequence is CASSAGGLYGYTF. The DNA of the CDR3 is TGTGCCAGCAGTGCGGGAGGACTCTATGGCTACACCTTC.

The gene calls are TRBV11-2 and TRBJ2-3; no definite D call. Per the germline V gene, CDR1 is SGHAT and CDR2 is FQNNGV. This CDR3 region has 17 residues. Trimming shortened V by 0 bases and J by 0 bases, and 13 bases separated the two germline ends. The CDR3 nucleotides read TGTGCCAGCAGCTTAGACGGCGGAAACCCGAGCACAGATACGCAGTATTTT. The encoded protein is CASSLDGGNPSTDTQYF.

This clone was seen a handful of times. Here the CDR3 DNA reads TGCGCCAGCAGCCAACTACAGGGGGCGACGAAGACTGAAGCTTTCTTT. Its translation: CASSQLQGATKTEAFF. The V gene is TRBV4-1, the J gene TRBJ1-1, with 9 bases aligning to TRBD1. This CDR3 region has 16 residues. From germline, CDR1 is MGHRA and CDR2 YSYEKL. Trimming at V came to 2 bases and at J to 5 bases, leaving 9 bases not matched to a gene.

This chain connects TRBV7-8 to TRBJ1-5; the match to TRBD1 covers 7 bases. The CDR3 totals 16 residues. Germline CDR1 is SGHVS and CDR2 is FQNEAQ. V shed 4 bases and J 8 bases; nucleotides not matched to a gene: 14. The CDR3: CASSSTGTQGQKPQHF. The CDR3 DNA is TGTGCCAGCAGCTCGACCGGGACACAGGGACAGAAGCCCCAGCATTTT.

The chain employs TRBV5-4 and TRBJ2-1; D is tentatively TRBD1 or TRBD2 (5 bases each). The CDR3 contains 13 residues. Germline CDR1 reads SGHNT; CDR2 reads YYREEE (reference sequence). V was shortened by 3 bases and J by 5 bases, with 9 bases between the two germline ends. The DNA for the CDR3 is TGTGCCAGCAGCTCGGGGCTGAACAATGAGCAGTTCTTC. Translated, it gives CASSSGLNNEQFF.

V usage is TRBV6-5 and J usage is TRBJ2-5, with D possibly being TRBD2 (5 bases). Germline V CDR1 and CDR2: MNHEY, SVGAGI. This CDR3 has 14 residues. V lost 5 bases and J 3 bases, leaving 13 bases between the germline ends. Here the CDR3 DNA reads TGTGCCAGCAGTCAAGACTGGGGAGAAGAGACCCAGTACTTC. Translation: CASSQDWGEETQYF.

V is TRBV5-1 and J is TRBJ2-5; maybe TRBD2 (6 bases). CDR1 SGHRS and CDR2 YFSETQ come from the germline V gene. The length of the CDR3 is 14 residues. Deletions cut 4 bases from V and 0 bases from J, with 10 bases between. CDR3 region: CASSRGLDQETQYF. The CDR3 bases are TGCGCCAGCAGCAGGGGACTGGACCAAGAGACCCAGTACTTC.

The V call is TRBV4-1, the J call TRBJ2-7; 7 bases are a match to TRBD1. Germline V lookup: CDR1 MGHRA, CDR2 YSYEKL. J gave up 2 bases and V 4 bases, and 8 bases lay outside the gene matches. There are 15 residues in the CDR3. CDR3 DNA: TGCGCCAGCAGCCTCCACAGGGGTTTAGCCTACGAGCAGTACTTC. Its protein is CASSLHRGLAYEQYF.

V is TRBV29-1 and J is TRBJ2-1, with TRBD1 identical over 9 bases. CDR1 and CDR2 from the germline V gene are SQVTM and ANQGSEA. The trim removed 4 bases at V and 7 bases at J, leaving 11 bases unmatched. This CDR3 has 15 amino acids. The CDR3 protein is CSVVPGDRVMNEQFF. In DNA, the CDR3 is TGCAGCGTTGTTCCTGGGGACAGGGTAATGAATGAGCAGTTCTTC.

The CDR3 loop reads CASSQDLVGQGAYEQYF. DNA of the CDR3: TGCGCCAGCAGCCAAGATCTGGTGGGACAGGGGGCCTACGAGCAGTACTTC. The V gene is TRBV4-1, the J gene TRBJ2-7; 11 bases line up with TRBD1. The V and J ends lost 0 bases and 2 bases, in that order; junction bases with no gene match: 6. The CDR3 contains 17 residues. CDR1 MGHRA and CDR2 YSYEKL come from the germline V gene.

V usage is TRBV7-9 and J usage is TRBJ2-7; maybe TRBD2 (5 bases). Germline V gene sequence: CDR1 SEHNR, CDR2 FQNEAQ (reference sequence). The CDR3 totals 14 residues. V lost 5 bases and J lost 0, with 11 bases in between. The CDR3 nucleotides read TGTGCCAGCAGCAACGAACGGGACTCCTACGAGCAGTACTTC. Translated: CASSNERDSYEQYF.

This clone appeared a few times. This rearrangement joins TRBV7-6 to TRBJ2-3; 8 bases map to TRBD1. V lost 3 bases to trimming and J lost 6 bases; unmatched junction nucleotides: 5. CDR1 and CDR2 (germline): SGHVS, FNYEAQ. CDR3 length: 14 amino acids. The CDR3 loop is CASSFRGLGDTQYF. CDR3 sequence (DNA): TGTGCCAGCAGCTTCAGGGGGCTGGGGGATACGCAGTATTTT.

This clone turned up a few times. This chain joins TRBV7-3 and TRBJ1-2; a weak D match, TRBD1 (5 bases). The germline CDR1 and CDR2 sequences are SGHTA and FQGTGA. V was pared by 5 bases and J by 0 bases, with 7 bases between. The CDR3 loop spans 13 amino acids. CDR3 sequence: CASSPTANYGYTF. The CDR3, as DNA: TGTGCCAGCAGCCCGACAGCTAACTATGGCTACACCTTC.

This chain joins TRBV4-2 and TRBJ2-5, with D uncertain. The germline V gene encodes CDR1 LGHNA and CDR2 YNFKEQ. Trimming stripped 4 bases from V and 2 bases from J, with 14 bases between. This CDR3 comprises 15 residues. The CDR3 bases are TGTGCCAGCAGCCCCCACCCAAGCGAACAAGAGACCCAGTACTTC. Amino acid sequence: CASSPHPSEQETQYF.

J is TRBJ1-6 and V is TRBV9; 9 bases line up with TRBD1. The CDR3 runs to 17 residues. CDR1 and CDR2 (germline): SGDLS, YYNGEE. The J segment lost 7 bases and the V segment lost 0 bases, leaving 8 bases of the junction unmatched. CDR3 coding DNA: TGTGCCAGCAGCGTAGGGAGTTGGACAGGGGACAATTCACCCCTCCACTTT. This encodes CASSVGSWTGDNSPLHF.

The rearrangement joins TRBV29-1 to TRBJ2-3; possibly TRBD2 for D (6 bases). The V end was cut by 8 bases, the J end by 3 bases, with 27 bases between. This CDR3 contains 17 residues. CDR1 is SQVTM and CDR2 is ANQGSEA in the germline V gene. The CDR3 nucleotides read TGCAGCACACCATCACCTAGGTCGGCAGGGACTACAGATACGCAGTATTTT. Protein sequence: CSTPSPRSAGTTDTQYF.

This chain joins TRBV28 and TRBJ1-1; TRBD1 matches 7 bases. V lost 3 bases, J lost 2 bases, and 6 bases stayed unmatched. Germline CDR1 and CDR2: MDHEN and SYDVKM. CDR3 length equals 15 residues. CDR3 nucleotide sequence: TGTGCCAGCAGTTTTCCGGGACAGATTAACACTGAAGCTTTCTTT. This translates into CASSFPGQINTEAFF.